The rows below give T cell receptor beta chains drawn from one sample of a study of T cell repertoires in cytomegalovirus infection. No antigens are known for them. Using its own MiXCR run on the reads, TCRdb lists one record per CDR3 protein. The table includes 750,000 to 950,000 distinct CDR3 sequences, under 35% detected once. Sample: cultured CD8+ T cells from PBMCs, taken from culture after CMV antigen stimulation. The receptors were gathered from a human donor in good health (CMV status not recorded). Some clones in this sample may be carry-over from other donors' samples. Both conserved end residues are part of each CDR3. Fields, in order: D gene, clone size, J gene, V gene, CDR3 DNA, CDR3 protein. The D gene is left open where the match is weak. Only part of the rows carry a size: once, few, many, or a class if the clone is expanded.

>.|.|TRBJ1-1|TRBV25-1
TGTGCCAGCAGTGCGGGGGCCGAGTTGTTT
CASSAGAELF
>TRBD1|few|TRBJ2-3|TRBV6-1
TGTGCCAGCAGTGCTAAGGACAGGGTTGCAGATACGCAGTATTTT
CASSAKDRVADTQYF
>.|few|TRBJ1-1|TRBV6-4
TGTGCCAGTAGGCCAGACGGAATGTCGAACACTGAAGCTTTCTTT
CASRPDGMSNTEAFF
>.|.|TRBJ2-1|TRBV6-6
TGTGCCAGCATCGGAGGGGTGGAGGGTGAGCAGTTCTTC
CASIGGVEGEQFF
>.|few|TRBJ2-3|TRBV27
TGTGCCAGCAGTGCCCCCGTGAGCACAGATACGCAGTATTTT
CASSAPVSTDTQYF
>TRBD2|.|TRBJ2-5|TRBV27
TGTGCCAGCAGTTTAGCCAATGGGGGGGGGGAGACCCAGTACTTC
CASSLANGGGETQYF
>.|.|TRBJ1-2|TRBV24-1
TGTGCCACCAGTGATTCGCTCCGGGGCTACACCTTC
CATSDSLRGYTF
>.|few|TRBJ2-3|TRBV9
TGTGCCAGCAGCTCTTCAACTCGCACAGATACGCAGTATTTT
CASSSSTRTDTQYF
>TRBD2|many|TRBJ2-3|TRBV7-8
TGTGCCAGCAGCTCTGGACTAGCGGGGGATTCCACAGATACGCAGTATTTT
CASSSGLAGDSTDTQYF
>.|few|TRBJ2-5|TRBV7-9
TGTGCCAGCAGTTTGGGATCCAGCCCGAAGACCCAGTACTTC
CASSLGSSPKTQYF
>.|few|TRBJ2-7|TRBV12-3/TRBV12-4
TGTGCCAGCAGTCAAGCGTGGGGGTACGAGCAGTACTTC
CASSQAWGYEQYF
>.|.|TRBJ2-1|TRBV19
TGTGCCAGTAGTATAGATCCTCTGGGGCGTACCTCACGATCCTACAATGAGCAGTTCTTC
CASSIDPLGRTSRSYNEQFF
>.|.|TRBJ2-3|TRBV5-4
TGTGCCAGCAGCTTGCGCCGGGGGAGTAGCACAGATACGCAGTATTTT
CASSLRRGSSTDTQYF
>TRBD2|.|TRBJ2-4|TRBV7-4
TGTGCCAGCAGCCTACCGACTAGCGGAGCCAAAAACATTCAGTACTTC
CASSLPTSGAKNIQYF
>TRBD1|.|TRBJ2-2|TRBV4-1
TGCGCCAGCAGCCACCCACAGGGGGCGATTCGAGGGGAGCTGTTTTTT
CASSHPQGAIRGELFF
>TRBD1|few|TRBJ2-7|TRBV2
TGTGCCAGCAGGGAGACAGGGGGACGTGAGCAGTACTTC
CASRETGGREQYF
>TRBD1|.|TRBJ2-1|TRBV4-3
TGCGCCAGCAGCCAGGCCGACAGGGCCGTACTGGATGAGCAGTTCTTC
CASSQADRAVLDEQFF
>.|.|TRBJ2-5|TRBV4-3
TGCGCCAGCAGCCAAGTTCTTTTTACAGGGACTCCTGATCAAGAGACCCAGTACTTC
CASSQVLFTGTPDQETQYF
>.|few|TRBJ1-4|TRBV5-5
TGTGCCAGCAGCCTGTGGGCGACGGGGGAAAAACTGTTTTTT
CASSLWATGEKLFF
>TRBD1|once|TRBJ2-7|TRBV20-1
TGCAGTGCTAGAGATCTAGGGACAGCCTACGAGCAGTACTTC
CSARDLGTAYEQYF